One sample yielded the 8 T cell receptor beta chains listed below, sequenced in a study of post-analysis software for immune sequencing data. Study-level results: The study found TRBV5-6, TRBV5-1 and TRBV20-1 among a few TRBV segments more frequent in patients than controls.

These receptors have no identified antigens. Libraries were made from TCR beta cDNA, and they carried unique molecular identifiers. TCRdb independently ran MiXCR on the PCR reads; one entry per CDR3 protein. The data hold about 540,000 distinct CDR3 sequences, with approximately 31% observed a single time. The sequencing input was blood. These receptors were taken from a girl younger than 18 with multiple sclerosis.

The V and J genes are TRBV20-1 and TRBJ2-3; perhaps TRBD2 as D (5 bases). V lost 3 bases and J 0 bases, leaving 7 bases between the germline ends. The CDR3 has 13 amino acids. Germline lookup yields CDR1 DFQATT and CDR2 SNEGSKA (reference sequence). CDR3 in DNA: TGCAGTGCTAGTCCTAGCAGCACAGATACGCAGTATTTT. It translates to CSASPSSTDTQYF.

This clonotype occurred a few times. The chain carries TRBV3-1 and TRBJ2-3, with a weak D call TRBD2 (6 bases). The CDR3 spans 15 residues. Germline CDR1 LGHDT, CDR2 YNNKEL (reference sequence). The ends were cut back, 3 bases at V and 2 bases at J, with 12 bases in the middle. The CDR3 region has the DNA TGTGCCAGCAGCCAGAGGGGACTCCTCACAGATACGCAGTATTTT. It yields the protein CASSQRGLLTDTQYF.

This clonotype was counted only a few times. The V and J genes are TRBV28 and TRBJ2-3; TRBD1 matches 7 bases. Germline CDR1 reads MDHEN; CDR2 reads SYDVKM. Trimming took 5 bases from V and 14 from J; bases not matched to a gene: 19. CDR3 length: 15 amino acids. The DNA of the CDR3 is TGTGCCAGCAGTCAGGACGGGACAGCTAATGAAAAACTGTATTTT. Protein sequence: CASSQDGTANEKLYF.

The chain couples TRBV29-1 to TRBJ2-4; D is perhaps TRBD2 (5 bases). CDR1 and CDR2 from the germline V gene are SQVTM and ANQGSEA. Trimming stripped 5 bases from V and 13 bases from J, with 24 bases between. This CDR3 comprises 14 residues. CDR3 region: CSVWSRASVDEQYF. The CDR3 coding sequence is TGCAGCGTTTGGTCGAGGGCCAGTGTAGATGAGCAGTACTTC.

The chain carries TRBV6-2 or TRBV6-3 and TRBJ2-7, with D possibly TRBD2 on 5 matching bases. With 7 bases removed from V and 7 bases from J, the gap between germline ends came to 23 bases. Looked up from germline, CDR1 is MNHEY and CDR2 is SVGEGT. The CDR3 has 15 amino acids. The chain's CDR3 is CASMFRGFLNWEQYF. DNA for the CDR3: TGTGCCAGCATGTTTCGGGGATTCTTAAATTGGGAGCAGTACTTC.

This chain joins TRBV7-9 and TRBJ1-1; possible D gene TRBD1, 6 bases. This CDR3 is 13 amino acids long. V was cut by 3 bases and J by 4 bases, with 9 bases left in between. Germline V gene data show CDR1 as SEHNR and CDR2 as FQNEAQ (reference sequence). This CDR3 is CASSFGGATEAFF. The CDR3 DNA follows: TGTGCCAGCAGCTTCGGGGGGGCCACTGAAGCTTTCTTT.

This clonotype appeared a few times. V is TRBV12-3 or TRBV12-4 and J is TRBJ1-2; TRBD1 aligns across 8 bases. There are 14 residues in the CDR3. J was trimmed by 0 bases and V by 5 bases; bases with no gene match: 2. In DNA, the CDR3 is TGTGCCAGCAGTGGACAGGGCGCTAACTATGGCTACACCTTC. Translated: CASSGQGANYGYTF.

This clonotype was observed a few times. CDR3 sequence: CASSQEPATQYF. CDR3 sequence (DNA): TGTGCCAGCAGCCAAGAGCCCGCCACGCAGTATTTT. The rearrangement uses TRBV3-1 and TRBJ2-3; D is undetermined. Germline V gene data show CDR1 as LGHDT and CDR2 as YNNKEL (reference sequence). This CDR3 has 12 amino acids. V was trimmed by 0 bases and J by 9 bases, leaving 7 bases between them.